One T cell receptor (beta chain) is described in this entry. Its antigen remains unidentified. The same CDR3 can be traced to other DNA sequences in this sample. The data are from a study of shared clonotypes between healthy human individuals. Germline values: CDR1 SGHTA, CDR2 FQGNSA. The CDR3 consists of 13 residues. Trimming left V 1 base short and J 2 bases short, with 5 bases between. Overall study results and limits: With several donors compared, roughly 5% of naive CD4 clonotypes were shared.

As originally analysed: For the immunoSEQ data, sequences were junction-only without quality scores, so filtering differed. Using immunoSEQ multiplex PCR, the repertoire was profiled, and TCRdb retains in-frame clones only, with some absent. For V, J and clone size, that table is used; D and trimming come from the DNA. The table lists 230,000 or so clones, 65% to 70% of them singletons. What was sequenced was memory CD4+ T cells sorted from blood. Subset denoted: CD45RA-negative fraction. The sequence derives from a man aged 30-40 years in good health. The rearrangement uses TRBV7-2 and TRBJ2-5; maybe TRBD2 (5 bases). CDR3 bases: TGTGCCAGCAGCTTAGGAGGGCAAGAGACCCAGTACTTC. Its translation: CASSLGGQETQYF.